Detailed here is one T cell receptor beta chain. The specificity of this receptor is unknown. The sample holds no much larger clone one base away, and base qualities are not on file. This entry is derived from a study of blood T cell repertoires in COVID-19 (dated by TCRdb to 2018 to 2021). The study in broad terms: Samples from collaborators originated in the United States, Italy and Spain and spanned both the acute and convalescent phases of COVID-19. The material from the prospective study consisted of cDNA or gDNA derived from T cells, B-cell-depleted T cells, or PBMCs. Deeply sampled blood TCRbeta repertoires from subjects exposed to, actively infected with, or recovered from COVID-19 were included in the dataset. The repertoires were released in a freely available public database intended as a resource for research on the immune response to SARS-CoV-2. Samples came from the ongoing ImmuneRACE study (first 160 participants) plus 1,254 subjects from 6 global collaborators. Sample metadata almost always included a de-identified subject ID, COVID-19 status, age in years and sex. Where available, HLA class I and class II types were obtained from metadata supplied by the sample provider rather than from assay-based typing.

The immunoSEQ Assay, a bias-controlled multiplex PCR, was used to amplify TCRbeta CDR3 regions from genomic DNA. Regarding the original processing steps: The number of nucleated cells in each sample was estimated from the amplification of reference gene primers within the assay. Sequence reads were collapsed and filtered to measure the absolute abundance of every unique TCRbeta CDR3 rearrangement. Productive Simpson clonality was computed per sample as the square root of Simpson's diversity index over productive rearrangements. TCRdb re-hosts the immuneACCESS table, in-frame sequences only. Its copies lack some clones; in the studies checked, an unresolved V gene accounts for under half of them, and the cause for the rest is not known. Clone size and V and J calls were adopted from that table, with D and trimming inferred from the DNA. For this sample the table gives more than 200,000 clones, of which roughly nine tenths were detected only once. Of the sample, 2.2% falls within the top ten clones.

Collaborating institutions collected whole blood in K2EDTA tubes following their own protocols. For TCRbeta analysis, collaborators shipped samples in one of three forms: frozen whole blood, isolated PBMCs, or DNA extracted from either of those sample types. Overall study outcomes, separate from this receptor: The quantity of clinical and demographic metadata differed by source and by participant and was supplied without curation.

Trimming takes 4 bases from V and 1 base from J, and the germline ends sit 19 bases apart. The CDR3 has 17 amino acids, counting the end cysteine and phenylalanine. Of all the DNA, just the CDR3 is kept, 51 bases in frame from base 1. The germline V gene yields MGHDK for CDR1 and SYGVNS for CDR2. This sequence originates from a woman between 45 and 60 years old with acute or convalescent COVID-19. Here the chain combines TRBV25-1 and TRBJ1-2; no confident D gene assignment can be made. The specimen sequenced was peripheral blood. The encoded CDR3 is CASSGGIGRTGNYGYTF. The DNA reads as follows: TGTGCCAGCAGTGGTGGGATCGGGAGGACTGGTAACTATGGCTACACCTTC.